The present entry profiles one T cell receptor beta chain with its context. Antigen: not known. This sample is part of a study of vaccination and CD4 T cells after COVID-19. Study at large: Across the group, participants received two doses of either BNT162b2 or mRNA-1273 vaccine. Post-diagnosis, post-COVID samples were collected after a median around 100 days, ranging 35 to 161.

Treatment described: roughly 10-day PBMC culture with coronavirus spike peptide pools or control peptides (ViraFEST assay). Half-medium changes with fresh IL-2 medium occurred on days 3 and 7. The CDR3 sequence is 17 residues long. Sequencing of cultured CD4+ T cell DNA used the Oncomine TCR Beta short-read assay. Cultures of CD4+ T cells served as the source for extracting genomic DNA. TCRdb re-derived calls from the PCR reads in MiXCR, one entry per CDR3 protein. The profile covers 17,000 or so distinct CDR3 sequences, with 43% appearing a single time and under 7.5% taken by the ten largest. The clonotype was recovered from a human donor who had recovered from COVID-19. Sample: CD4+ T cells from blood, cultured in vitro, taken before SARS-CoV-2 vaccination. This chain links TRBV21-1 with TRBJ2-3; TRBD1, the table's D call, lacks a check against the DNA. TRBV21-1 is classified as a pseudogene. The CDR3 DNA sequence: TGTGCCAGCAGCAAAGTCGGTGGGAGGGGGCGGACAGATACGCAGTATTTT. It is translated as CASSKVGGRGRTDTQYF.